These 21 T cell receptor beta chains originate from one sample sequenced in a study of blood T cell repertoires in COVID-19 (dated by TCRdb to the early 2020s). Libraries were built with the immunoSEQ multiplex PCR assay. The table was pulled from immuneACCESS by TCRdb, which kept in-frame rearrangements only. Such tables lose some clones; where checked, under half of the loss comes from unresolved V genes, and the rest has no known cause. The sample table holds around 76,000 clones, of which under 80% were seen once. The ten largest clones add up to approximately 29% of the sample. The sequenced sample was peripheral blood. The receptors come from a woman older than 75 with active or convalescent COVID-19.

This chain connects TRBV5-4 to TRBJ2-3; 8 bases fit TRBD1. The CDR3 consists of 15 residues. Germline trimming cut 3 bases from V and 2 bases from J; bases unmatched to any gene: 5. Per the germline V gene, CDR1 is SGHNT and CDR2 is YYREEE (reference sequence). This CDR3 is CASSSDRVFTDTQYF. CDR3 DNA: TGTGCCAGCAGCTCGGACAGGGTTTTCACAGATACGCAGTATTTT.

V usage is TRBV7-2 and J usage is TRBJ1-2, with D unresolved. Germline CDR1 reads SGHTA; CDR2 reads FQGNSA. V lost 10 bases, J lost 0 bases, and 15 bases lay in between. The CDR3 spans 14 residues. In DNA, the CDR3 is TGTGCCACCCCCCTCGAGGGCTCTAACTATGGCTACACCTTC. Its translation: CATPLEGSNYGYTF.

The chain joins TRBV3-1 (or the pseudogene TRBV3-2) to TRBJ2-1; 11 bases match TRBD2. Trimming removed 0 bases from V and 1 base from J; junction bases left unmatched: 5. The CDR3 contains 18 residues. CDR1 is LGHDT and CDR2 is YNNKEL in the germline V gene (reference sequence). CDR3 nucleotides: TGTGCCAGCAGCCAAGAGAATGGACTAGCGGGTTCCTACAATGAGCAGTTCTTC. It yields the protein CASSQENGLAGSYNEQFF.

The gene calls are TRBV5-1 and TRBJ2-2; D possibly corresponds to TRBD1 (5 bases). Trimming took 1 base from V and 1 from J, leaving 20 bases between them. The germline gives CDR1 SGHRS, CDR2 YFSETQ. CDR3 length: 19 amino acids. The CDR3 coding sequence is TGCGCCAGCAGCTTGAGGGGTGGGTCGATGCGCGAGAACACCGGGGAGCTGTTTTTT. This codes for CASSLRGGSMRENTGELFF.

As concerns this clone: Other DNA sequences in this sample translate to the same CDR3. The rearrangement joins TRBV7-3 to TRBJ2-5, with TRBD1 matching over 8 bases. The CDR3 covers 14 residues. Germline assignment: CDR1 SGHTA and CDR2 FQGTGA. J lost 5 bases, V lost 5 bases, and 7 bases had no gene match. The chain's CDR3 is CASSPGTGQETQYF. Written as DNA, the CDR3 is TGTGCCAGCAGCCCCGGGACAGGACAGGAGACCCAGTACTTC.

This clone was counted only a few times. The chain has TRBV21-1 and TRBJ1-1; the table's D call TRBD1 went unverified against the DNA. TRBV21-1 is a pseudogene segment. The CDR3 has 13 residues. CDR3: CASSRTVNTEAFF. In nucleotides, the CDR3 is TGTGCCAGCAGCAGGACAGTGAACACTGAAGCTTTCTTT.

V gene TRBV6-2 or TRBV6-3 combines with J gene TRBJ1-1; 7 positions agree with TRBD1. The CDR3 has 17 residues. V gave up 2 bases and J gave up 7 bases; unmatched junction bases: 16. Germline loops: CDR1 MNHEY, CDR2 SVGEGT. The DNA for the CDR3 is TGTGCCAGCAGTTACGAGACAGGGCAGGCTACCAGAGTTGAAGCTTTCTTT. This sequence encodes CASSYETGQATRVEAFF.

The chain couples TRBV30 to TRBJ2-7, with D tentatively TRBD1 (6 bases). This CDR3 is 14 amino acids long. The germline V gene has CDR1 GTSNPN and CDR2 SVGIG (reference sequence). V was clipped by 1 base and J by 0 bases, with 10 bases between them. The CDR3 DNA sequence: TGTGCCTGGAGTGGGGGGCCTACCTCCTACGAGCAGTACTTC. This sequence encodes CAWSGGPTSYEQYF.

The gene calls are TRBV30 and TRBJ2-5; D is unresolved. Germline CDR1 is GTSNPN and CDR2 is SVGIG (reference sequence). V dropped 5 bases and J dropped 4 bases, with 11 bases sitting between them. The CDR3 is 12 amino acids. The CDR3 sequence: CAWGQNRETQYF. The DNA for the CDR3 is TGTGCCTGGGGCCAGAACAGAGAGACCCAGTACTTC.

V is TRBV5-1 and J is TRBJ2-7, with TRBD2 as a possible D gene (6 bases). Trimming removed 3 bases at V and 2 bases at J, with 12 bases between. CDR3 size: 14 residues. The V gene's germline CDR1 is SGHRS and CDR2 YFSETQ. CDR3 in DNA: TGCGCCAGCAGCTGGAGGGCAGACCCCTACGAGCAGTACTTC. This sequence encodes CASSWRADPYEQYF.

The chain uses TRBV7-3 and TRBJ1-1; TRBD1 aligns across 9 bases. The ends lost 5 bases at V and 4 bases at J; junction bases unmatched: 8. CDR3 length equals 15 residues. CDR1 is SGHTA and CDR2 is FQGTGA in the germline V gene. CDR3 nucleotide sequence: TGTGCCAGCAGCGCCACCGGGACAGGGCTCACTGAAGCTTTCTTT. This sequence encodes CASSATGTGLTEAFF.

The chain recombines TRBV6-2 or TRBV6-3 with TRBJ1-1, with D maybe TRBD1 (6 bases). The V gene lost 0 bases and the J gene lost 4 bases, with 18 bases spanning the gap. The germline gives CDR1 MNHEY, CDR2 SVGEGT. The CDR3 is made up of 17 amino acids. CDR3 sequence (DNA): TGTGCCAGCAGTTACTCAAGGACAGAATCGAGGGCCACTGAAGCTTTCTTT. This sequence encodes CASSYSRTESRATEAFF.

This chain links TRBV6-5 with TRBJ1-6; D is undetermined. CDR3 length: 15 amino acids. With 7 bases removed from V and 5 bases from J, the gap between germline ends came to 15 bases. CDR1 is MNHEY and CDR2 is SVGAGI in the germline V gene. The DNA of the CDR3 is TGTGCCAGCACTTATGTCAGGCTCAATAATTCACCCCTCCACTTT. Amino acids: CASTYVRLNNSPLHF.

By share, this clone ranks as medium-sized. The chain couples TRBV20-1 to TRBJ2-1; D unclear. Germline V gene lookup returns CDR1 DFQATT and CDR2 SNEGSKA (reference sequence). Trimming removed 3 bases at V and 1 base at J, with 10 bases between. The CDR3 runs 14 residues. Written as DNA, the CDR3 is TGCAGTGCTAGTGATCTCGTATCCTACAATGAGCAGTTCTTC. It yields the protein CSASDLVSYNEQFF.

The chain uses TRBV16 and TRBJ1-1; 7 bases line up with TRBD1. The J segment lost 5 bases and the V segment lost 0 bases, leaving 9 bases of the junction unmatched. Looked up from germline, CDR1 is KGHSY and CDR2 is FQNENV. The CDR3 length is 16 residues. CDR3 sequence: CASSQSGRQGDTEAFF. In DNA form, the CDR3 reads TGTGCCAGCAGCCAATCGGGTCGACAGGGAGATACTGAAGCTTTCTTT.

The CDR3 region has the DNA TGTGCCAGCAGCCTAGCGACTCCGAAGAATGAGCAGTTCTTC. Translated, it gives CASSLATPKNEQFF. V is TRBV2 and J is TRBJ2-1, with a possible D match to TRBD2 (6 bases). The V and J ends lost 6 bases and 7 bases respectively, with 16 bases between them. CDR1 and CDR2 (germline): SNHLY, FYNNEI. This CDR3 comprises 14 residues.

The V gene is TRBV11-2, the J gene TRBJ2-7, with D maybe TRBD1 (6 bases). The V gene's germline CDR1 is SGHAT and CDR2 FQNNGV. This CDR3 has 17 residues. V was pared by 0 bases and J by 4 bases, with 19 bases between. The CDR3 spells CASSLDYSGAQGYEQYF. The CDR3 bases are TGTGCCAGCAGCTTAGATTATTCAGGAGCCCAGGGGTACGAGCAGTACTTC.

At least ten counts were recorded for this clone. V and J are TRBV6-6 and TRBJ1-5; 10 positions match TRBD1. Germline V lookup: CDR1 MNHNY, CDR2 SVGAGI (reference sequence). J was trimmed by 7 bases and V by 2 bases; bases with no gene match: 5. This CDR3 spans 15 amino acids. CDR3 in DNA: TGTGCCAGCAGTTACCTGGGACAGGGGAGGCAGCCCCAGCATTTT. Protein: CASSYLGQGRQPQHF.

V and J are TRBV9 and TRBJ2-1, with D maybe TRBD2 (6 bases). The CDR3 length is 14 residues. The V end lost 4 bases, the J end lost 4 bases, and 12 bases lay between the germline ends. The germline V gene has CDR1 SGDLS and CDR2 YYNGEE. CDR3 sequence reads: CASSPGLQYNEQFF. The DNA for the CDR3 is TGTGCCAGCAGCCCGGGACTCCAATACAATGAGCAGTTCTTC.

The V call is TRBV5-4, the J call TRBJ1-1; no clear D gene. V was trimmed by 3 bases and J by 3 bases, leaving 9 bases between them. In germline, CDR1 is SGHNT, CDR2 YYREEE (reference sequence). The CDR3 runs to 13 residues. CDR3 loop: CASSSPTYTEAFF. The CDR3 DNA sequence: TGTGCCAGCAGCTCCCCGACTTACACTGAAGCTTTCTTT.

This clone appeared once. The chain carries TRBV14 and TRBJ1-6; 7 positions match TRBD1. The trim removed 6 bases at V and 9 bases at J, leaving 20 bases unmatched. Germline lookup yields CDR1 SGHDN and CDR2 FVKESK. The CDR3 totals 18 residues. CDR3 in DNA: TGTGCCAGCAGTCTTACCCCTCGGGACAGTAAACATTTTTCACCCCTCCACTTT. The encoded protein is CASSLTPRDSKHFSPLHF.